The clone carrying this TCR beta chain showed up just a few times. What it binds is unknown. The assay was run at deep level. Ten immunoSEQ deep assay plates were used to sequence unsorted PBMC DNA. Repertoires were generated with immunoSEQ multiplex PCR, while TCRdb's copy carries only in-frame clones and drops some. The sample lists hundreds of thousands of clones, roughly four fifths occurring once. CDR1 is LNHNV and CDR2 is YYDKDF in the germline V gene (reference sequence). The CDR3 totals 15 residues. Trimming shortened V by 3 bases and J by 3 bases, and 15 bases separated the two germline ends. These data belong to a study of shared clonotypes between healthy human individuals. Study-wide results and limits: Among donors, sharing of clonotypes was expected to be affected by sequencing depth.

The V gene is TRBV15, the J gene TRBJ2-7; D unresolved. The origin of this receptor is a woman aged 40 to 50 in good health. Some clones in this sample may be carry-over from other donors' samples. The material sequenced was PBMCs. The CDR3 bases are TGTGCCACCAGCAGGTCTGGGCAGTATAGCTACGAGCAGTACTTC. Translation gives CATSRSGQYSYEQYF. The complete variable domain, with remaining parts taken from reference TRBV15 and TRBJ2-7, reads DAMVIQNPRYQVTQFGKPVTLSCSQTLNHNVMYWYQQKSSQAPKLLFHYYDKDFNNEADTPDNFQSRRPNTSFCFLDIRSPGLGDTAMYLCATSRSGQYSYEQYFGPGTRLTVT.